The rows below give T cell receptor beta chains drawn from one sample of a study of blood T cells in healthy people across ages. TCRdb re-analysed the 5' RACE reads in MiXCR, keeping a single row per CDR3 protein. Seen here are 800,000 or so distinct CDR3 sequences, 25% observed once, and the top ten hold approximately 4%. In addition, the sample was reused for a study of T cells of mothers and their children.

Sequencing was carried out using blood. The receptors come from a boy between 10 and 17 years old in good health. Each CDR3 is given with its conserved first and last residue. D genes are given only for firm matches. Expanded clones are given a class, and other clones once, few, many or no size at all.

CDR3 protein: CASRTGEETQYF
CDR3 DNA: TGTGCCAGCAGGACAGGGGAAGAGACCCAGTACTTC
V gene: TRBV12-3/TRBV12-4
J gene: TRBJ2-5
D gene: TRBD1
clone size: many

CDR3 protein: CSARLGGDTMNTEAFF
CDR3 DNA: TGCAGTGCTAGGCTGGGGGGGGATACTATGAACACTGAAGCTTTCTTT
V gene: TRBV20-1
J gene: TRBJ1-1
D gene: NA
clone size: few

CDR3 protein: CASSLEGRNQETQYF
CDR3 DNA: TGTGCCAGCAGCTTGGAGGGGAGGAACCAAGAGACCCAGTACTTC
V gene: TRBV7-9
J gene: TRBJ2-5
D gene: NA
clone size: NA

CDR3 protein: CSHDGGSGRNNEQFF
CDR3 DNA: TGCAGCCACGACGGGGGCAGCGGGAGGAACAATGAGCAGTTCTTC
V gene: TRBV29-1
J gene: TRBJ2-1
D gene: TRBD2
clone size: few

CDR3 protein: CSVLAGSSYEQYF
CDR3 DNA: TGCAGCGTTCTAGCGGGGAGCTCCTACGAGCAGTACTTC
V gene: TRBV29-1
J gene: TRBJ2-7
D gene: TRBD2
clone size: few

CDR3 protein: CASSLAGVGPPTNEQFF
CDR3 DNA: TGTGCCAGCAGCTTAGCGGGGGTGGGCCCACCAACGAATGAGCAGTTCTTC
V gene: TRBV7-9
J gene: TRBJ2-1
D gene: NA
clone size: NA

CDR3 protein: CATSDPNRDTQYF
CDR3 DNA: TGTGCCACCAGTGATCCCAACAGAGATACGCAGTATTTT
V gene: TRBV24-1
J gene: TRBJ2-3
D gene: NA
clone size: NA

CDR3 protein: CSARTGGHEQFF
CDR3 DNA: TGCAGTGCTAGGACAGGGGGACATGAGCAGTTCTTC
V gene: TRBV20-1
J gene: TRBJ2-1
D gene: TRBD1
clone size: few

CDR3 protein: CASSGGTSYEQYF
CDR3 DNA: TGTGCCAGCAGTGGCGGAACCTCCTACGAGCAGTACTTC
V gene: TRBV12-3/TRBV12-4
J gene: TRBJ2-7
D gene: NA
clone size: few

CDR3 protein: CASSRSTGNTQYF
CDR3 DNA: TGTGCCAGCAGCCGAAGCACAGGGAATACGCAGTATTTT
V gene: TRBV7-2
J gene: TRBJ2-3
D gene: NA
clone size: few

CDR3 protein: CASRNRGSYNEQFF
CDR3 DNA: TGTGCCAGCAGAAACAGGGGATCTTACAATGAGCAGTTCTTC
V gene: TRBV2
J gene: TRBJ2-1
D gene: TRBD1
clone size: few

CDR3 protein: CASSLQGPGYSNQPQHF
CDR3 DNA: TGTGCCAGCAGTCTCCAGGGCCCTGGCTATAGCAATCAGCCCCAGCATTTT
V gene: TRBV27
J gene: TRBJ1-5
D gene: NA
clone size: NA

CDR3 protein: CASTKTGGFSTGELFF
CDR3 DNA: TGTGCCAGTACAAAGACAGGGGGATTCTCCACCGGGGAGCTGTTTTTT
V gene: TRBV6-1
J gene: TRBJ2-2
D gene: TRBD1
clone size: NA

CDR3 protein: CAPGDSGNTGKGILAKNIQYF
CDR3 DNA: TGTGCCCCGGGTGATAGCGGCAACACAGGGAAAGGGATTCTAGCCAAAAACATTCAGTACTTC
V gene: TRBV24-1
J gene: TRBJ2-4
D gene: NA
clone size: few

CDR3 protein: CASSPPPGRGFF
CDR3 DNA: TGTGCCAGCAGTCCCCCCCCGGGCAGGGGGTTCTTC
V gene: TRBV6-1
J gene: TRBJ2-1
D gene: NA
clone size: NA

CDR3 protein: CASSLKGVTSEQYF
CDR3 DNA: TGTGCCAGCAGCTTGAAAGGGGTGACTTCCGAGCAGTACTTC
V gene: TRBV7-9
J gene: TRBJ2-7
D gene: NA
clone size: NA

CDR3 protein: CASSQVDRPGNEKLFF
CDR3 DNA: TGCGCCAGCAGCCAAGTGGACAGGCCGGGGAATGAAAAACTGTTTTTT
V gene: TRBV4-1
J gene: TRBJ1-4
D gene: TRBD1
clone size: few

CDR3 protein: CASSWGGEQFF
CDR3 DNA: TGTGCCAGCAGTTGGGGCGGTGAGCAGTTCTTC
V gene: TRBV6-5
J gene: TRBJ2-1
D gene: NA
clone size: NA

CDR3 protein: CASSHGTDYDEQFF
CDR3 DNA: TGCGCCAGCAGCCATGGGACAGACTACGATGAGCAGTTCTTC
V gene: TRBV4-3
J gene: TRBJ2-1
D gene: TRBD1
clone size: few

CDR3 protein: CATSRVGGADEKLFF
CDR3 DNA: TGTGCCACCAGCAGGGTGGGGGGAGCAGACGAAAAACTGTTTTTT
V gene: TRBV15
J gene: TRBJ1-4
D gene: NA
clone size: NA

CDR3 protein: CASSLAAPNTGELFF
CDR3 DNA: TGTGCCAGCAGTTTGGCGGCACCGAACACCGGGGAGCTGTTTTTT
V gene: TRBV12-3/TRBV12-4
J gene: TRBJ2-2
D gene: NA
clone size: NA

CDR3 protein: CASSLAAVQETQYF
CDR3 DNA: TGTGCCAGCAGTTTAGCTGCTGTTCAAGAGACCCAGTACTTC
V gene: TRBV7-2
J gene: TRBJ2-5
D gene: NA
clone size: many

CDR3 protein: CSVAGGERGETQYF
CDR3 DNA: TGCAGCGTTGCGGGGGGAGAGAGAGGCGAGACCCAGTACTTC
V gene: TRBV29-1
J gene: TRBJ2-5
D gene: TRBD2
clone size: NA

CDR3 protein: CASSSDGSGWEQYF
CDR3 DNA: TGTGCCAGCAGTTCGGACGGGTCCGGATGGGAGCAGTACTTC
V gene: TRBV6-6
J gene: TRBJ2-5
D gene: NA
clone size: once

CDR3 protein: CASSLGLRRELEEQYF
CDR3 DNA: TGCGCCAGCAGCTTGGGGTTACGGCGGGAGTTAGAAGAGCAGTACTTC
V gene: TRBV5-1
J gene: TRBJ2-7
D gene: TRBD2
clone size: few

CDR3 protein: CASSYGGGGRTIMNYGYTF
CDR3 DNA: TGTGCCAGCAGCTATGGAGGAGGAGGGAGGACCATAATGAACTATGGCTACACCTTC
V gene: TRBV3-1
J gene: TRBJ1-2
D gene: NA
clone size: NA

CDR3 protein: CASRPGVVETQYF
CDR3 DNA: TGTGCCAGCAGACCAGGGGTGGTGGAGACCCAGTACTTC
V gene: TRBV28
J gene: TRBJ2-5
D gene: NA
clone size: few

CDR3 protein: CASRKTGLRVYGYTF
CDR3 DNA: TGTGCCAGCAGAAAGACAGGCCTCCGCGTCTATGGCTACACCTTC
V gene: TRBV6-2/TRBV6-3
J gene: TRBJ1-2
D gene: NA
clone size: NA

CDR3 protein: CASKGLIPLEETQYF
CDR3 DNA: TGCGCCAGCAAGGGCTTGATACCCTTAGAAGAGACCCAGTACTTC
V gene: TRBV5-1
J gene: TRBJ2-5
D gene: NA
clone size: few

CDR3 protein: CASSVEGTVYETQYF
CDR3 DNA: TGTGCCAGCAGCGTAGAGGGGACAGTCTACGAGACCCAGTACTTC
V gene: TRBV9
J gene: TRBJ2-5
D gene: TRBD1
clone size: NA

CDR3 protein: CASRLNRDPGGSYTF
CDR3 DNA: TGTGCCAGCAGGTTAAACCGGGACCCGGGAGGAAGCTACACCTTC
V gene: TRBV7-9
J gene: TRBJ1-2
D gene: NA
clone size: few

CDR3 protein: CASTALGTGGTGELFF
CDR3 DNA: TGTGCCAGCACCGCATTAGGGACAGGGGGCACCGGGGAGCTGTTTTTT
V gene: TRBV9
J gene: TRBJ2-2
D gene: TRBD1
clone size: few

CDR3 protein: CASSELAGGYNEQFF
CDR3 DNA: TGTGCCAGCAGTGAACTAGCGGGAGGGTACAATGAGCAGTTCTTC
V gene: TRBV6-1
J gene: TRBJ2-1
D gene: TRBD2
clone size: many

CDR3 protein: CSARGLVTDTQYF
CDR3 DNA: TGCAGTGCTAGAGGGCTCGTCACAGATACGCAGTATTTT
V gene: TRBV20-1
J gene: TRBJ2-3
D gene: NA
clone size: few

CDR3 protein: CASSPGTGWTDTQYF
CDR3 DNA: TGTGCTAGCAGTCCCGGGACAGGGTGGACAGATACGCAGTATTTT
V gene: TRBV7-7
J gene: TRBJ2-3
D gene: TRBD1
clone size: few

CDR3 protein: CSARDRQSSGANVLTF
CDR3 DNA: TGCAGTGCTAGAGACAGGCAAAGCTCTGGGGCCAACGTCCTGACTTTC
V gene: TRBV20-1
J gene: TRBJ2-6
D gene: NA
clone size: few

CDR3 protein: CASNKGAGPYEQYF
CDR3 DNA: TGTGCCAGCAATAAGGGGGCTGGCCCCTACGAGCAGTACTTC
V gene: TRBV6-6
J gene: TRBJ2-7
D gene: TRBD1
clone size: few

CDR3 protein: CASSQPNAAGGQEQYF
CDR3 DNA: TGTGCCAGCAGCCAACCAAACGCAGCGGGAGGACAAGAGCAGTACTTC
V gene: TRBV3-1
J gene: TRBJ2-5
D gene: TRBD2
clone size: few

CDR3 protein: CASSEQLREYQETQYF
CDR3 DNA: TGTGCCAGCAGTGAACAGTTAAGGGAGTACCAAGAGACCCAGTACTTC
V gene: TRBV2
J gene: TRBJ2-5
D gene: NA
clone size: few

CDR3 protein: CASSQIRAVLANTEAFF
CDR3 DNA: TGTGCCAGCAGCCAAATCCGGGCGGTACTAGCGAACACTGAAGCTTTCTTT
V gene: TRBV7-6
J gene: TRBJ1-1
D gene: NA
clone size: NA

CDR3 protein: CASSWTPGTSNEKLFF
CDR3 DNA: TGTGCCAGCAGTTGGACCCCCGGGACTTCTAATGAAAAACTGTTTTTT
V gene: TRBV28
J gene: TRBJ1-4
D gene: NA
clone size: NA

CDR3 protein: CASSPDRRGETQYF
CDR3 DNA: TGCGCCAGCAGTCCTGACAGGCGGGGGGAGACCCAGTACTTC
V gene: TRBV23-1
J gene: TRBJ2-5
D gene: NA
clone size: few

CDR3 protein: CASSYSLGYNEQFF
CDR3 DNA: TGTGCCAGCAGTTACTCTTTGGGCTACAATGAGCAGTTCTTC
V gene: TRBV6-6
J gene: TRBJ2-1
D gene: NA
clone size: few

CDR3 protein: CASSYSRGTFNYGYTF
CDR3 DNA: TGTGCCAGCAGTTACTCCCGCGGGACCTTTAACTATGGCTACACCTTC
V gene: TRBV6-5
J gene: TRBJ1-2
D gene: NA
clone size: NA

CDR3 protein: CSVERGFIIQETQYF
CDR3 DNA: TGCAGCGTCGAGCGGGGGTTTATCATACAAGAGACCCAGTACTTC
V gene: TRBV29-1
J gene: TRBJ2-5
D gene: TRBD2
clone size: many

CDR3 protein: CASRLPTGTAGYTF
CDR3 DNA: TGTGCCAGCAGGCTCCCTACCGGGACGGCTGGCTACACCTTC
V gene: TRBV7-9
J gene: TRBJ1-2
D gene: NA
clone size: NA

CDR3 protein: CASSGRQGIGANVLTF
CDR3 DNA: TGTGCCAGCAGCGGTCGACAGGGGATAGGGGCCAACGTCCTGACTTTC
V gene: TRBV7-2
J gene: TRBJ2-6
D gene: TRBD1
clone size: NA

CDR3 protein: CASSTQSRGVGGYTF
CDR3 DNA: TGTGCCAGCAGCACTCAGTCCAGGGGCGTGGGTGGCTACACCTTC
V gene: TRBV7-2
J gene: TRBJ1-2
D gene: NA
clone size: NA

CDR3 protein: CASSFPGSGEQFF
CDR3 DNA: TGTGCCAGCAGCTTCCCAGGATCAGGTGAGCAGTTCTTC
V gene: TRBV7-9
J gene: TRBJ2-1
D gene: NA
clone size: NA

CDR3 protein: CASNRRLGDSVYEQYF
CDR3 DNA: TGCGCCAGCAACCGACGACTAGGGGATTCCGTCTACGAGCAGTACTTC
V gene: TRBV5-1
J gene: TRBJ2-7
D gene: NA
clone size: NA

CDR3 protein: CSADRSDRAYEQYF
CDR3 DNA: TGCAGTGCTGACAGGTCAGACAGAGCCTACGAGCAGTACTTC
V gene: TRBV20-1
J gene: TRBJ2-7
D gene: NA
clone size: NA

CDR3 protein: CASRSPAPHQPQHF
CDR3 DNA: TGTGCCAGCAGGTCGCCTGCGCCCCATCAGCCCCAGCATTTT
V gene: TRBV2
J gene: TRBJ1-5
D gene: NA
clone size: few

CDR3 protein: CASGYRDTPILGETQYF
CDR3 DNA: TGTGCCAGCGGCTACCGGGACACACCAATCCTAGGGGAGACCCAGTACTTC
V gene: TRBV6-2/TRBV6-3
J gene: TRBJ2-5
D gene: NA
clone size: NA

CDR3 protein: CASLKGNQPQHF
CDR3 DNA: TGCGCCAGCCTTAAAGGGAATCAGCCCCAGCATTTT
V gene: TRBV5-1
J gene: TRBJ1-5
D gene: NA
clone size: NA